Below, 13 T cell receptor beta chains from the same sample are listed, as sequenced in a study of T cells in Graves' hyperthyroidism and ophthalmopathy. Amplified TCR beta CDR3 regions came from RNA transcripts. First-round RT-PCR with HTBI primers amplified the TCR CDR3 region. TCRdb re-called the multiplex PCR reads through MiXCR, storing one row per CDR3 protein. The sample includes 150,000 to 200,000 distinct CDR3 sequences, about a sixth seen only once; the top ten take roughly 29%. The source material was blood. Receptors were obtained from a woman in her forties or fifties with Graves' hyperthyroidism.

This clonotype has a count of ten or more. This chain uses TRBV6-2 or TRBV6-3 with TRBJ2-5; 7 bases agree with TRBD1. Germline V lookup: CDR1 MNHEY, CDR2 SVGEGT. CDR3 length equals 16 residues. V gave up 4 bases and J gave up 2 bases; unmatched junction bases: 10. Written as DNA, the CDR3 is TGTGCCAGCAGTTTCAGCGACAGGGCTGGGCAAGAGACCCAGTACTTC. Protein sequence: CASSFSDRAGQETQYF.

This clonotype was counted a few times. The chain carries TRBV9 and TRBJ2-3; D is unresolved. The V gene's germline CDR1 is SGDLS and CDR2 YYNGEE. The CDR3 sequence is 15 residues long. Deletions cut 0 bases from V and 0 bases from J, with 8 bases between. The DNA for the CDR3 is TGTGCCAGCAGCGTAGATCTCGGGAGCACAGATACGCAGTATTTT. It encodes CASSVDLGSTDTQYF.

V is TRBV12-3 or TRBV12-4 and J is TRBJ1-6; D unresolved. The length of the CDR3 is 12 residues. V was pared by 3 bases and J by 11 bases, with 8 bases between. The CDR3 DNA sequence: TGTGCCAGCAGTTTCCCGGGTACACCCCTCCACTTT. This translates into CASSFPGTPLHF.

The V and J genes are TRBV20-1 and TRBJ2-7; weak D call: TRBD1 (5 bases). This CDR3 contains 14 residues. Germline V gene data show CDR1 as DFQATT and CDR2 as SNEGSKA (reference sequence). The ends were cut back, 0 bases at V and 2 bases at J, with 11 bases in the middle. CDR3 region: CSARDQGKTYEQYF. Written as DNA, the CDR3 is TGCAGTGCTAGAGATCAGGGCAAAACCTACGAGCAGTACTTC.

This clonotype was counted at least ten times. This chain uses TRBV3-1 with TRBJ1-6, with 7 bases that match TRBD1. Trimming took 4 bases from V and 4 from J; bases not matched to a gene: 1. The CDR3 totals 14 residues. Germline V gene sequence: CDR1 LGHDT, CDR2 YNNKEL (reference sequence). As DNA, the CDR3 is TGTGCCAGCAGCCCGGGACAGTATAATTCACCCCTCCACTTT. Its protein product is CASSPGQYNSPLHF.

This clonotype was recorded at least ten times. The V call is TRBV27, the J call TRBJ2-7; D is unresolved. Per the germline V gene, CDR1 is MNHEY and CDR2 is SMNVEV (reference sequence). V shed 6 bases and J shed 0 bases, with 9 bases lying between them. The CDR3 length is 13 residues. The CDR3 nucleotides are TGTGCCAGCAGGAGGACGTTCTCCTACGAGCAGTACTTC. It translates to CASRRTFSYEQYF.

The CDR3 DNA reads TGTGCCAGCAGCCCGCTAGATGACGAGCAGTACTTC. It codes for CASSPLDDEQYF. The chain joins TRBV3-1 to TRBJ2-7; D not certain. This CDR3 spans 12 amino acids. Trimming took off 4 bases at V and 5 bases at J, with 9 bases between the two ends. Germline V gives CDR1 LGHDT, CDR2 YNNKEL (reference sequence).

The table lists this clonotype with many counts. The CDR3 spells CSARGFMTSGGPYEQYF. CDR3 nucleotides: TGCAGTGCTAGAGGTTTTATGACTAGCGGGGGGCCCTACGAGCAGTACTTC. The chain has TRBV20-1 and TRBJ2-7, with TRBD2 matching over 13 bases. The germline CDR1 and CDR2 sequences are DFQATT and SNEGSKA (reference sequence). This CDR3 is built from 17 residues. V gave up 1 base and J gave up 2 bases; unmatched junction bases: 8.

The genes are TRBV6-2 or TRBV6-3 and TRBJ1-2, with D hard to call. Germline CDR1 MNHEY, CDR2 SVGEGT. With 2 bases removed from V and 0 bases from J, the gap between germline ends came to 25 bases. This CDR3 is 20 amino acids long. Here the CDR3 DNA reads TGTGCCAGCAGTTACCCTGACATGGTACGAGGAAAACGAGCTAACTATGGCTACACCTTC. It specifies CASSYPDMVRGKRANYGYTF.

The chain uses TRBV5-1 and TRBJ1-2, with D perhaps matching TRBD1 (6 bases). This CDR3 is built from 12 residues. Per germline, CDR1 SGHRS and CDR2 YFSETQ. Trimming shortened V by 4 bases and J by 8 bases, and 12 bases separated the two germline ends. The CDR3: CASSMYRDGYTF. DNA for the CDR3: TGCGCCAGCAGCATGTACAGGGACGGCTACACCTTC.

The table lists this clonotype with many counts. This chain links TRBV20-1 with TRBJ1-4, with 8 bases fitting TRBD1. Trimming removed 5 bases from V and 4 bases from J; junction bases left unmatched: 6. CDR1 is DFQATT, CDR2 SNEGSKA, per germline (reference sequence). This CDR3 spans 14 amino acids. CDR3 in amino acids: CSAPSGGVNEKLFF. For the CDR3, the DNA is TGCAGTGCTCCCTCAGGGGGCGTTAATGAAAAACTGTTTTTT.

This chain joins TRBV28 and TRBJ2-3; 7 bases line up with TRBD2. Germline loops: CDR1 MDHEN, CDR2 SYDVKM. J was trimmed by 4 bases and V by 3 bases; bases with no gene match: 13. The CDR3 spans 17 residues. The CDR3 DNA sequence: TGTGCCAGCAGTTTTCGATTTGGCGGGAGAGGAGCAGATACGCAGTATTTT. Translated: CASSFRFGGRGADTQYF.

The chain carries TRBV20-1 and TRBJ1-2; perhaps TRBD1 as D (6 bases). V was cut by 6 bases and J by 8 bases, with 19 bases left in between. The CDR3 contains 13 residues. Germline assignment: CDR1 DFQATT and CDR2 SNEGSKA (reference sequence). CDR3 in DNA: TGCAGTGCCCACGGAGGGGGGCGTGAAGGCTACACCTTC. Protein: CSAHGGGREGYTF.